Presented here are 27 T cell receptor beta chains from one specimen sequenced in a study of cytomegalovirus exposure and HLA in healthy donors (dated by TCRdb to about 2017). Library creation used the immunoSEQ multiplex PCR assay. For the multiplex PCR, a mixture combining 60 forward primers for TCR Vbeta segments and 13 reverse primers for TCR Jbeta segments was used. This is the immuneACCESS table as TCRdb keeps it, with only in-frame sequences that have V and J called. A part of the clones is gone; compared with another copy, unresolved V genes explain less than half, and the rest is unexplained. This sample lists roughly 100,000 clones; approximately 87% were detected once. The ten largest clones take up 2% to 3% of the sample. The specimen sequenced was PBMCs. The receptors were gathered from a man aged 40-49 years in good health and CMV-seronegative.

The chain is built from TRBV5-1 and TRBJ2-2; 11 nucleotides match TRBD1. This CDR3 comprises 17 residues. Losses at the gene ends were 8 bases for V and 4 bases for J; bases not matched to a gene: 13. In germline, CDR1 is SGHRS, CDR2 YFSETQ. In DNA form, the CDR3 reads TGCGCCAGTAGCCCCCTCGGACAGGGGGCCGTCACCGGGGAGCTGTTTTTT. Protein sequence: CASSPLGQGAVTGELFF.

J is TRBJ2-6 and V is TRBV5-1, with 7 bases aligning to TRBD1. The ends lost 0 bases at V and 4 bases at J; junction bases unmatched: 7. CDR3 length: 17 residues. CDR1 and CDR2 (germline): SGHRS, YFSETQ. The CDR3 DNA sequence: TGCGCCAGCAGCTTGGGACAGGGTGACTCCGGGGCCAACGTCCTGACTTTC. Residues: CASSLGQGDSGANVLTF.

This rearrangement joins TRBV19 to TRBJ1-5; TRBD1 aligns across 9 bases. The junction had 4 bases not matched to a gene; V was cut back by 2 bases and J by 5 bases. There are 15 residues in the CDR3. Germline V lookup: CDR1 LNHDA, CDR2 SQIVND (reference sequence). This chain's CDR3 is CASSIRTGVHQPQHF. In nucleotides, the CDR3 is TGTGCCAGTAGTATAAGGACAGGGGTTCATCAGCCCCAGCATTTT.

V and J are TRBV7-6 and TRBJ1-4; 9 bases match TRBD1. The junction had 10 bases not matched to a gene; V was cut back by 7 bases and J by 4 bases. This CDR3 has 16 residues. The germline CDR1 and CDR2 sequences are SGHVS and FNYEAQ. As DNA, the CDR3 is TGTGCCAGCACCCTTACTGGGGGACAGGGTAATGAAAAACTGTTTTTT. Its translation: CASTLTGGQGNEKLFF.

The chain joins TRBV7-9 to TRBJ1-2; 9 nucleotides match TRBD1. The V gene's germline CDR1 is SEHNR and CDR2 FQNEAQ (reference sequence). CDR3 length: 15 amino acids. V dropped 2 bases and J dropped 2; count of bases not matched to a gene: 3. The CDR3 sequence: CASSLLQGANYGYTF. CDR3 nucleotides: TGTGCCAGCAGCTTACTACAGGGGGCAAACTATGGCTACACCTTC.

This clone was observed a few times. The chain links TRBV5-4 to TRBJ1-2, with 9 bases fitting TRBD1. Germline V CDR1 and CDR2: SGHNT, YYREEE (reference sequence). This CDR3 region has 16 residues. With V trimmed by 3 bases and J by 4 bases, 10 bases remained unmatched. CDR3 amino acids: CASSSSPGQGIYGYTF. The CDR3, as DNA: TGTGCCAGCAGCTCCTCACCGGGACAGGGTATCTATGGCTACACCTTC.

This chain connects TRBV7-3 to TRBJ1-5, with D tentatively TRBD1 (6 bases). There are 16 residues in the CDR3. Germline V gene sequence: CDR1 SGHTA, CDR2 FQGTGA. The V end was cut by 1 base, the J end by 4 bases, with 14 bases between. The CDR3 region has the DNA TGTGCCAGCAGCTTAATGCAGGGGAGTTGGAATCAGCCCCAGCATTTT. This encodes CASSLMQGSWNQPQHF.

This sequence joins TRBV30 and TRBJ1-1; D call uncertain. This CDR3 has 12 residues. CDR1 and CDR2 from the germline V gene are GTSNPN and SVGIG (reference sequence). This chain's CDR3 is CAGDLLIFEAFF. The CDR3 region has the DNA TGTGCTGGAGACCTCTTGATCTTTGAAGCTTTCTTT.

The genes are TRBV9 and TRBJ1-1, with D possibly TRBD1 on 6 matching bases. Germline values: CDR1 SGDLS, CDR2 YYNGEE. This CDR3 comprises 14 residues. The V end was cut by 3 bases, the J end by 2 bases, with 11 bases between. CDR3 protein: CASSGGGLNTEAFF. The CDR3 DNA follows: TGTGCCAGCAGCGGTGGGGGCCTAAACACTGAAGCTTTCTTT.

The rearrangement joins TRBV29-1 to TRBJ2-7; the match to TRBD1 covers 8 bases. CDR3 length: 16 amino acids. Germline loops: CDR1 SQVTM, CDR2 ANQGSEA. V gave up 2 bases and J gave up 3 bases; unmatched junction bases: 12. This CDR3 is CSVEIPPTGVVYEQYF. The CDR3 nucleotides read TGCAGCGTTGAAATCCCTCCGACAGGGGTGGTCTACGAGCAGTACTTC.

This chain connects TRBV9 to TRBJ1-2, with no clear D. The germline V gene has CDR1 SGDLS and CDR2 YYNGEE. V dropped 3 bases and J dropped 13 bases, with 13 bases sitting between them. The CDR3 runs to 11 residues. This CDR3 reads CASSGSGLSTF. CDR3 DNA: TGTGCCAGCAGCGGGAGCGGGCTCTCCACCTTC.

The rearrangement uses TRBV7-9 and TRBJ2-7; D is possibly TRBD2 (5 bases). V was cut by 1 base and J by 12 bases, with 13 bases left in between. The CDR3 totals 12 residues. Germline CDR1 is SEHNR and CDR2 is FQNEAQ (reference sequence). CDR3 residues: CASSLGRREVYF. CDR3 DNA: TGTGCCAGCAGCTTAGGGAGACGGGAAGTGTACTTC.

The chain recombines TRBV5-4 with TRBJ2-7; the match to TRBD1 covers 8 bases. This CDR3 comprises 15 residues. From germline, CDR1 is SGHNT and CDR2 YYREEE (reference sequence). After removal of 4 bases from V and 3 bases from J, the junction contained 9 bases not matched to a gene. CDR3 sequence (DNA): TGTGCCAGCAGCCGGGACAGGCCCCTTAGCTACGAGCAGTACTTC. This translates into CASSRDRPLSYEQYF.

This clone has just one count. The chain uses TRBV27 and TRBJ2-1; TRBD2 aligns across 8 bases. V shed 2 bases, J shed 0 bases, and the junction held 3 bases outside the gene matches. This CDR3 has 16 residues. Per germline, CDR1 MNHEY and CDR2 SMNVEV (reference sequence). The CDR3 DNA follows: TGTGCCAGCAGTTTAGGTAGCGGGGTCTCCTACAATGAGCAGTTCTTC. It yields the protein CASSLGSGVSYNEQFF.

DNA of the CDR3: TGTGCCAGCAGCTTAGGGAGGACTAGCGGGGGGGGTTTACAAGAGACCCAGTACTTC. Amino acid sequence: CASSLGRTSGGGLQETQYF. The rearrangement joins TRBV7-2 to TRBJ2-5; 15 nucleotides line up with TRBD2. Germline CDR1 is SGHTA and CDR2 is FQGNSA. V lost 1 base and J lost 2; bases outside the gene matches: 8. This CDR3 contains 19 residues.

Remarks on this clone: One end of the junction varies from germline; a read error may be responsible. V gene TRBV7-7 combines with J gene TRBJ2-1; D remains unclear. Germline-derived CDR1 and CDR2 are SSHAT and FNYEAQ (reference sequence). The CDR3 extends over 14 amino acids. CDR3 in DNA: TGTGCTAGCAGCTTAGCTGGCTCTTCGCATGAGCAGTTCTTC. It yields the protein CASSLAGSSHEQFF.

CDR3 DNA sequence: TGTGCCAGCAGCTTGGGTCTGAACACCGGGGAGCTGTTTTTT. Translation: CASSLGLNTGELFF. The gene calls are TRBV5-4 and TRBJ2-2; D not certain. Germline loops: CDR1 SGHNT, CDR2 YYREEE (reference sequence). The CDR3 totals 14 residues. Trimming removed 0 bases at V and 1 base at J, with 4 bases between.

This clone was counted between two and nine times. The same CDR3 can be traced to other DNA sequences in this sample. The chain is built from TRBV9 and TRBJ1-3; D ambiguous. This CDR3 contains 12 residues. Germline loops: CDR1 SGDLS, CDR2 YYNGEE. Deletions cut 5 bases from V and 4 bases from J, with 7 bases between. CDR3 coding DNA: TGTGCCAGCAGTCCCGGGGGAAACACCATATATTTT. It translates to CASSPGGNTIYF. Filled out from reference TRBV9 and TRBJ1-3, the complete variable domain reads DSGVTQTPKHLITATGQRVTLRCSPRSGDLSVYWYQQSLDQGLQFLIQYYNGEERAKGNILERFSAQQFPDLHSELNLSSLELGDSALYFCASSPGGNTIYFGEGSWLTVV.

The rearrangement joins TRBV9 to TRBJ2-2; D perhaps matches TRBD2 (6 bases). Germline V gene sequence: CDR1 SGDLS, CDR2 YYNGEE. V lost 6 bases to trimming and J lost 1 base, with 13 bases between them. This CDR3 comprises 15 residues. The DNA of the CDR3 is TGTGCCAGCAACTTAGGAGGGTGGAACACCGGGGAGCTGTTTTTT. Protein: CASNLGGWNTGELFF.

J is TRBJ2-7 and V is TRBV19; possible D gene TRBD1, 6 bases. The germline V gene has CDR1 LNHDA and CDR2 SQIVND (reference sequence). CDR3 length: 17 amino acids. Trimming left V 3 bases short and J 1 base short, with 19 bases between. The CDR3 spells CASSIMEQGRGSYEQYF. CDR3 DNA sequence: TGTGCCAGTAGTATTATGGAACAGGGTCGAGGATCCTACGAGCAGTACTTC. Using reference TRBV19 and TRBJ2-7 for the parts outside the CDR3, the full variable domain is DGGITQSPKYLFRKEGQNVTLSCEQNLNHDAMYWYRQDPGQGLRLIYYSQIVNDFQKGDIAEGYSVSREKKESFPLTVTSAQKNPTAFYLCASSIMEQGRGSYEQYFGPGTRLTVT.

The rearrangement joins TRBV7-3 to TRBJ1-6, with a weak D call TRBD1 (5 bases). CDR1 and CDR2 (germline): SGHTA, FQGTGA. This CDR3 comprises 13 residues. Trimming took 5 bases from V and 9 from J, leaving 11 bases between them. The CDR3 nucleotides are TGTGCCAGCAGCCCAAACGGGGGTTCACCCCTCCACTTT. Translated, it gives CASSPNGGSPLHF. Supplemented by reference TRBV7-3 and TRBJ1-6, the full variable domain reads GAGVSQTPSNKVTEKGKYVELRCDPISGHTALYWYRQSLGQGPEFLIYFQGTGAADDSGLPNDRFFAVRPEGSVSTLKIQRTERGDSAVYLCASSPNGGSPLHFGNGTRLTVT.

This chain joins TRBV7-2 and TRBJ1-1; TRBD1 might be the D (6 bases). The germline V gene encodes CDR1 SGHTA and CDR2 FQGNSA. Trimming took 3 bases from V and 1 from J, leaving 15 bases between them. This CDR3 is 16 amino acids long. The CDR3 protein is CASSLGGRGGNTEAFF. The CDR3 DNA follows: TGTGCCAGCAGCTTGGGGGGGAGGGGGGGGAACACTGAAGCTTTCTTT.

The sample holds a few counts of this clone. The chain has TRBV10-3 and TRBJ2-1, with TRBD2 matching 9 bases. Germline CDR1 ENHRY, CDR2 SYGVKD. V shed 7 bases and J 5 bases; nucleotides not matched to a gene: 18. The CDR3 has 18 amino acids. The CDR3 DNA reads TGTGCCATCACCGACCCTCCGTTTGGCGGGGGGGCAAACAATGAGCAGTTCTTC. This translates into CAITDPPFGGGANNEQFF.

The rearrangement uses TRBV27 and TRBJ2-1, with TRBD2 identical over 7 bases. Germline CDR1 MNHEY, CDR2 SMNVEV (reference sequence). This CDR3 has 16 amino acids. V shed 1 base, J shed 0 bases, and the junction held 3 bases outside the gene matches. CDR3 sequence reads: CASSLLRGYSYNEQFF. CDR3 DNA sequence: TGTGCCAGCAGTTTATTGCGGGGGTACTCCTACAATGAGCAGTTCTTC.

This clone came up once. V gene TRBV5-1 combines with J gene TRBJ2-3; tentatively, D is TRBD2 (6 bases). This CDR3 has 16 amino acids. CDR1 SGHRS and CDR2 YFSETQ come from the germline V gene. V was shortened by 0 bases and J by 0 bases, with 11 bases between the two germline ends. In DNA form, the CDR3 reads TGCGCCAGCAGCTTGGCTAGTAGCGGAAGCACAGATACGCAGTATTTT. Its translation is CASSLASSGSTDTQYF.

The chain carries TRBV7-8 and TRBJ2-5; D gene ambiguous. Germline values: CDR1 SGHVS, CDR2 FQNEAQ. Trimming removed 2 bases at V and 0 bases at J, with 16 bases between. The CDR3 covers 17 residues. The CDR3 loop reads CASSLYEATSYQETQYF. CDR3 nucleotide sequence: TGTGCCAGCAGCTTATACGAGGCCACTTCGTACCAAGAGACCCAGTACTTC.

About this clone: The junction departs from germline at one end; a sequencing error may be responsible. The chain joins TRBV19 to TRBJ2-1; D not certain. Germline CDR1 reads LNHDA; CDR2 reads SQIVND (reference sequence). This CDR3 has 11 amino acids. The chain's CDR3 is CASSFRTEQIF. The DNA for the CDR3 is TGTGCCAGTAGTTTCCGAACAGAGCAGATCTTC.